Shown below are 32 T cell receptor beta chains from a single sample sequenced in a study of T-cell memory formation after mild COVID-19. TCRdb redid the calling of the 5' RACE reads with MiXCR, one entry per CDR3 protein. The profile shows 300,000 to 400,000 distinct CDR3 sequences, roughly 15% of them singletons. What was sequenced was PBMCs or a T cell subset sorted from them (not recorded which). The receptor source for this set is a man between 18 and 29 years old who had mild COVID-19 (a few samples of this study predate the infection). Cell type and time point are not known.

This clonotype was seen more than once but under ten times. This chain links TRBV10-3 with TRBJ2-3; D gene unclear. V lost 0 bases, J lost 6 bases, and 7 bases lay in between. Looked up from germline, CDR1 is ENHRY and CDR2 is SYGVKD. CDR3 length equals 13 residues. This CDR3 is CAISESNGDTQYF. For the CDR3, the DNA is TGTGCCATCAGTGAGTCAAACGGCGATACGCAGTATTTT.

This chain links TRBV4-3 with TRBJ2-2; weak D call: TRBD2 (6 bases). This CDR3 comprises 17 residues. V was pared by 0 bases and J by 4 bases, with 15 bases between. CDR1 is LGHNA, CDR2 YSLEER, per germline. In nucleotides, the CDR3 is TGCGCCAGCAGCCAAGATAGGGGACTCTCGAGCACCGGGGAGCTGTTTTTT. It yields the protein CASSQDRGLSSTGELFF.

This clonotype was seen a few times. The CDR3 spells CASSLGEGGTGNEQFF. For the CDR3, the DNA is TGTGCCAGCAGCTTAGGCGAGGGGGGTACGGGGAACGAGCAGTTCTTC. The chain carries TRBV11-3 and TRBJ2-1; D may be TRBD1 or TRBD2 (6 bases each). Per the germline V gene, CDR1 is SGHNT and CDR2 is YENEEA. Trimming removed 1 base from V and 10 bases from J, with 20 bases in between. The CDR3 has 16 residues.

In this sample, this clonotype turned up a few times. The V call is TRBV10-2, the J call TRBJ2-7, with D possibly being TRBD1 or TRBD2 (5 bases each). The CDR3 extends over 14 amino acids. The V and J ends lost 7 bases and 1 base respectively, with 14 bases between them. CDR1 WSHSY and CDR2 SAAADI come from the germline V gene. This CDR3 reads CASNPGPGSYEQYV. The CDR3 DNA is TGCGCCAGCAATCCGGGACCCGGATCCTACGAGCAGTACGTC.

This clonotype was seen only a few times. The V gene is TRBV12-3 or TRBV12-4, the J gene TRBJ2-5; either TRBD1 or TRBD2 may supply D (5 bases each). This CDR3 spans 15 amino acids. The V and J ends lost 5 bases and 4 bases respectively, with 17 bases between them. The CDR3 nucleotides are TGTGCCAGCAGTCGAACCGGGACCCAAGGAGAGACCCAGTACTTC. Translating it yields CASSRTGTQGETQYF.

The chain links TRBV29-1 to TRBJ2-3, with D tentatively TRBD1 (6 bases). The CDR3 sequence is 15 residues long. Between the trimmed V and J ends, which lost 0 bases and 3 bases, there was a span of 13 bases. Germline V gene sequence: CDR1 SQVTM, CDR2 ANQGSEA. DNA for the CDR3: TGCAGCGTTGAAGATACAGGGTTGGTAACAGATACGCAGTATTTT. Encoded protein: CSVEDTGLVTDTQYF.

CDR3 nucleotides: TGTGCCAGCAGCTCCCCCCCCGGAGGGGTGAATGAAAAACTGTTTTTT. This codes for CASSSPPGGVNEKLFF. The rearrangement joins TRBV7-6 to TRBJ1-4, with a weak D call TRBD1 (5 bases). This CDR3 has 16 amino acids. Germline CDR1 reads SGHVS; CDR2 reads FNYEAQ. Trimming cost V 4 bases and J 5 bases, with 17 bases left between them.

This clonotype came up a few times. V usage is TRBV7-2 and J usage is TRBJ2-3, with TRBD2 matching 12 bases. Germline V CDR1 and CDR2: SGHTA, FQGNSA. J lost 3 bases, V lost 5 bases, and 12 bases had no gene match. The CDR3 extends over 18 amino acids. CDR3 in amino acids: CASSPPPSTSGGTDTQYF. CDR3 sequence (DNA): TGTGCCAGCAGCCCGCCTCCCTCAACTAGCGGGGGGACAGATACGCAGTATTTT.

This clonotype was found a few times. The rearrangement links TRBV29-1 to TRBJ2-3; D unclear. The CDR3 is made up of 12 amino acids. V lost 3 bases and J lost 4, with 8 bases in between. Germline V gene data show CDR1 as SQVTM and CDR2 as ANQGSEA. The CDR3, as DNA: TGCAGCGTTGATCCCAACTCAGATACGCAGTATTTT. Residues: CSVDPNSDTQYF.

The chain carries TRBV12-3 or TRBV12-4 and TRBJ2-7; TRBD1 is a possible D gene (6 bases). V dropped 4 bases and J dropped 1 base, with 17 bases sitting between them. The CDR3 sequence is 16 residues long. The CDR3, as DNA: TGTGCCAGCAGTTGGGGCCTCACAGGGACATCCTACGAGCAGTACTTC. Its protein is CASSWGLTGTSYEQYF.

This clonotype showed up just a few times. Relative to the germline gene, one junction end is altered; a read error may explain this. The V and J genes are TRBV7-2 and TRBJ1-4; 10 nucleotides align to TRBD1. Germline CDR1 and CDR2: SGHTA and FQGNSA. This CDR3 spans 13 amino acids. In nucleotides, the CDR3 is TGTGCCAGCAGCTCATCTCCGGGACAGGGGATGGTTTTT. Amino acids: CASSSSPGQGMVF.

This clonotype was counted ten times or more. This chain connects TRBV19 to TRBJ2-7, with 7 bases fitting TRBD1. Germline V gene sequence: CDR1 LNHDA, CDR2 SQIVND (reference sequence). The CDR3 runs to 14 residues. Losses at the gene ends were 6 bases for V and 3 bases for J; bases not matched to a gene: 8. CDR3: CASSRLSGGYEQYF. The CDR3 DNA follows: TGTGCCAGTAGCCGCCTGTCAGGGGGCTACGAGCAGTACTTC.

This clonotype occurred a few times. The chain employs TRBV11-2 and TRBJ2-7; TRBD1 is a possible D gene (5 bases). CDR1 and CDR2 (germline): SGHAT, FQNNGV. The CDR3 loop spans 15 amino acids. V was trimmed by 5 bases and J by 4 bases, leaving 18 bases between them. This CDR3 is CASSHPLRQKYEQYV. The CDR3, as DNA: TGTGCCAGCAGCCACCCGCTGCGACAGAAGTACGAGCAGTACGTC.

This clonotype was recorded only once. V gene TRBV20-1 combines with J gene TRBJ1-5; D not certain. This CDR3 has 12 amino acids. Trimming removed 2 bases from V and 1 base from J, with 3 bases in between. Germline CDR1 reads DFQATT; CDR2 reads SNEGSKA (reference sequence). CDR3 in amino acids: CSARPSNQPQHF. The DNA of the CDR3 is TGCAGTGCTAGACCCAGCAATCAGCCCCAGCATTTT.

The sample holds a few counts of this clonotype. The chain recombines TRBV20-1 with TRBJ1-1; 8 bases fit TRBD1. Germline CDR1 DFQATT, CDR2 SNEGSKA (reference sequence). V dropped 5 bases and J dropped 1; count of bases not matched to a gene: 9. The CDR3 is made up of 15 amino acids. CDR3 region: CSAWDPDRGNTEAFF. CDR3 DNA: TGCAGTGCTTGGGACCCTGACAGGGGGAACACTGAAGCTTTCTTT.

The chain joins TRBV12-3 or TRBV12-4 to TRBJ2-5, with no clear D. Between the trimmed V and J ends, which lost 6 bases and 5 bases, there was a span of 13 bases. This CDR3 region has 13 residues. For the CDR3, the DNA is TGTGCCAGCAGGTCCGGCCCTCTGGAGACCCAGTACTTC. Protein: CASRSGPLETQYF.

The chain has TRBV9 and TRBJ2-1; D is undetermined. The CDR3 contains 15 residues. From germline, CDR1 is SGDLS and CDR2 YYNGEE. Trimming shortened V by 0 bases and J by 5 bases, and 12 bases separated the two germline ends. CDR3 loop: CASSVGGSNDNEQFF. CDR3 sequence (DNA): TGTGCCAGCAGCGTAGGGGGTAGCAACGACAATGAGCAGTTCTTC.

This clonotype was recorded a few times. The chain is built from TRBV5-5 and TRBJ1-2, with 7 bases aligning to TRBD1. The trim removed 0 bases at V and 0 bases at J, leaving 2 bases unmatched. CDR1 SGHKS and CDR2 YYEKEE come from the germline V gene (reference sequence). The CDR3 covers 15 residues. CDR3 protein: CASSLGGQPNYGYTF. Here the CDR3 DNA reads TGTGCCAGCAGCTTGGGGGGACAGCCTAACTATGGCTACACCTTC. Using reference TRBV5-5 and TRBJ1-2 for the parts outside the CDR3, the full variable domain is DAGVTQSPTHLIKTRGQQVTLRCSPISGHKSVSWYQQVLGQGPQFIFQYYEKEERGRGNFPDRFSARQFPNYSSELNVNALLLGDSALYLCASSLGGQPNYGYTFGSGTRLTVV.

This clonotype was seen a few times. V is TRBV10-3 and J is TRBJ1-1, with D maybe TRBD1 (6 bases). Germline values: CDR1 ENHRY, CDR2 SYGVKD. The CDR3 has 13 amino acids. Trimming removed 5 bases at V and 1 base at J, with 8 bases between. The CDR3 here is CAISLRGNTEAFF. Here the CDR3 DNA reads TGTGCCATCAGTCTCAGGGGGAACACTGAAGCTTTCTTT.

CDR3 nucleotide sequence: TGTGCTAGTGGTTTGGTAATTAGCGGGGGTTTCACAGATACGCAGTATTTT. It codes for CASGLVISGGFTDTQYF. The gene calls are TRBV12-5 and TRBJ2-3, with 9 bases that match TRBD2. V shed 0 bases, J shed 2 bases, and the junction held 6 bases outside the gene matches. The CDR3 runs to 17 residues. The germline V gene has CDR1 LGHNT and CDR2 FRNRAP.

This clonotype was observed a few times. J is TRBJ2-2 and V is TRBV12-5; no clear D. Looked up from germline, CDR1 is LGHNT and CDR2 is FRNRAP. The CDR3 covers 16 residues. The V end was cut by 3 bases, the J end by 0 bases, with 11 bases between. The CDR3 DNA follows: TGTGCTAGTGGTTTCCTCCTCGATACGAACACCGGGGAGCTGTTTTTT. Translated: CASGFLLDTNTGELFF.

The chain couples TRBV12-3 or TRBV12-4 to TRBJ2-3; the D is unclear. V shed 5 bases and J shed 0 bases, with 12 bases lying between them. The CDR3 covers 15 residues. The CDR3 region is CASSRVAPSTDTQYF. The DNA for the CDR3 is TGTGCCAGCAGTAGAGTAGCTCCGAGCACAGATACGCAGTATTTT.

The J gene is TRBJ2-7, the V gene TRBV15; D gene ambiguous. V dropped 0 bases and J dropped 2 bases, with 8 bases sitting between them. This CDR3 comprises 14 residues. Germline assignment: CDR1 LNHNV and CDR2 YYDKDF (reference sequence). CDR3 coding DNA: TGTGCCACCAGCAGAGAAGGCGTAGCCTACGAGCAGTACTTC. Its protein product is CATSREGVAYEQYF.

J is TRBJ1-1 and V is TRBV7-8; D not certain. The CDR3 length is 11 residues. V was pared by 5 bases and J by 7 bases, with 8 bases between. Germline CDR1 reads SGHVS; CDR2 reads FQNEAQ. CDR3 in amino acids: CASSPADEAFF. In DNA, the CDR3 is TGTGCCAGCAGCCCCGCGGATGAAGCTTTCTTT.

This clonotype has at least ten counts. The gene calls are TRBV5-1 and TRBJ1-4; TRBD1 aligns across 10 bases. Per the germline V gene, CDR1 is SGHRS and CDR2 is YFSETQ. The V segment lost 4 bases and the J segment 11 bases; nucleotides outside the gene matches: 11. This CDR3 has 15 residues. The CDR3 sequence: CASSPFGTGDRKLFF. As DNA, the CDR3 is TGCGCCAGCAGCCCATTCGGGACAGGGGATCGGAAACTGTTTTTT. Combining the CDR3 with reference TRBV5-1 and TRBJ1-4 gives the whole variable domain KAGVTQTPRYLIKTRGQQVTLSCSPISGHRSVSWYQQTPGQGLQFLFEYFSETQRNKGNFPGRFSGRQFSNSRSEMNVSTLELGDSALYLCASSPFGTGDRKLFFGSGTQLSVL.

This clonotype appeared many times. V and J are TRBV5-6 and TRBJ2-7, with TRBD1 identical over 10 bases. CDR1 SGHDT and CDR2 YYEEEE come from the germline V gene. The ends lost 2 bases at V and 5 bases at J; junction bases unmatched: 7. The CDR3 is 15 residues long. CDR3 nucleotide sequence: TGTGCCAGCAGCTTCCCGGGACAGGGGATCGACGAGCAGTACTTC. Amino acid sequence: CASSFPGQGIDEQYF.

In the case of this clonotype: The junction shows a germline mismatch at one end, possibly a read error. The gene calls are TRBV4-3 and TRBJ1-6; D is uncertain. The CDR3 contains 15 residues. The germline V gene has CDR1 LGHNA and CDR2 YSLEER. The CDR3 DNA reads TGCGCCAGCAGACAAGGGCCCGGCTATAATTCACCCCTCCACTTT. Protein sequence: CASRQGPGYNSPLHF.

The rearrangement uses TRBV5-1 and TRBJ2-3, with D perhaps matching TRBD2 (6 bases). Trimming removed 7 bases from V and 5 bases from J, with 17 bases in between. CDR1 SGHRS and CDR2 YFSETQ come from the germline V gene. The CDR3 runs to 14 residues. CDR3 DNA: TGCGCCAGCTCACCTAGGAGGGTGCAAGATACGCAGTATTTT. It is translated as CASSPRRVQDTQYF.

In this sample, this clonotype turned up many times. This chain links TRBV4-3 with TRBJ2-3; D possibly corresponds to TRBD1 (6 bases). Germline CDR1 is LGHNA and CDR2 is YSLEER. V lost 0 bases and J lost 2, with 12 bases in between. CDR3 length: 16 amino acids. CDR3 nucleotides: TGCGCCAGCAGCCAAGATCTAGGGGGAATCACAGATACGCAGTATTTT. It specifies CASSQDLGGITDTQYF.

This clonotype has just a few counts. The rearrangement joins TRBV10-3 to TRBJ1-3; tentatively, D is TRBD1 (5 bases). CDR1 is ENHRY and CDR2 is SYGVKD in the germline V gene. The CDR3 is made up of 13 amino acids. Trimming took 0 bases from V and 9 from J, leaving 9 bases between them. The CDR3: CAISESRGITIYF. The CDR3 DNA reads as TGTGCCATCAGTGAGTCCCGGGGGATCACCATATATTTT.

Concerning this clonotype itself: The junction does not match germline at one end; this may be a read error. V usage is TRBV7-9 and J usage is TRBJ2-5; D might be TRBD1 (5 bases). Germline CDR1 and CDR2: SEHNR and FQNEAQ (reference sequence). The CDR3 spans 13 residues. The chain's CDR3 is CASSLWQGSRDAW. In nucleotides, the CDR3 is TGTGCCAGCAGCTTATGGCAGGGCTCAAGAGATGCGTGG.

This clonotype was seen a few times. The rearrangement uses TRBV4-3 and TRBJ1-4, with D perhaps matching TRBD1 (5 bases). The germline V gene has CDR1 LGHNA and CDR2 YSLEER. Trimming left V 4 bases short and J 5 bases short, with 8 bases between. The CDR3 is 13 residues long. The CDR3 region is CASSPQGNEKLFF. The CDR3 bases are TGCGCCAGCAGCCCCCAGGGAAATGAAAAACTGTTTTTT.